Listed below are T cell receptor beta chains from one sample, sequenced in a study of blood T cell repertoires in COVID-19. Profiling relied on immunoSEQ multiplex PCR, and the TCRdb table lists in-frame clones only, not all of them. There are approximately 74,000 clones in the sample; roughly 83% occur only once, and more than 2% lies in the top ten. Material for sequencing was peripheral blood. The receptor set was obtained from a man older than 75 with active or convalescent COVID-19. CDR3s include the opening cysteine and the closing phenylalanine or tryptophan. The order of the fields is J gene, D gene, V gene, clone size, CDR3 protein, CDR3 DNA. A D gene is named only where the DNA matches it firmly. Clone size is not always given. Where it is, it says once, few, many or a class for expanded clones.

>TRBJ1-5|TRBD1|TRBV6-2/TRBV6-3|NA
CASSSGQDPAQHF
TGTGCCAGCAGTTCGGGACAGGACCCGGCCCAGCATTTT
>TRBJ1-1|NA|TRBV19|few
CASRIRSLNTEAFF
TGTGCCAGTAGAATAAGGAGTTTGAACACTGAAGCTTTCTTT
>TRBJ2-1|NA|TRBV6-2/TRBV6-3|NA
CASSFGGNEQFF
TGTGCCAGCAGTTTTGGGGGGAATGAGCAGTTCTTC
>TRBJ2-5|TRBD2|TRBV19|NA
CATRQTDGGGQYF
TGTGCCACCCGACAGACGGATGGCGGGGGCCAGTACTTC
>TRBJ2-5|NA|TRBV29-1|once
CSVDPQQETQYF
TGCAGCGTTGACCCTCAGCAAGAGACCCAGTACTTC
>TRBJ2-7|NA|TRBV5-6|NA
CASSNRLGEQYF
TGTGCCAGCAGTAATCGACTAGGCGAGCAGTACTTC
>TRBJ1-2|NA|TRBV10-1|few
CASSESTGLHYGYTF
TGCGCCAGCAGTGAGTCGACGGGGTTACACTATGGCTACACCTTC
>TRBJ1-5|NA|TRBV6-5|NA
CASSYSDRGRPQHF
TGTGCCAGCAGTTACTCAGATAGGGGGAGGCCCCAGCATTTT
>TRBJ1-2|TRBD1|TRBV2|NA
CASTFDRGYGYTF
TGTGCCAGCACTTTTGACAGGGGATATGGCTACACCTTC
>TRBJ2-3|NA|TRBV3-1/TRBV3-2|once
CASSQASVDTQYF
TGTGCCAGCAGCCAAGCCTCGGTAGATACGCAGTATTTT
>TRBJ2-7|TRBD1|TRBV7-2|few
CASSLATGGYYEQYF
TGTGCCAGCAGCTTAGCGACAGGGGGTTACTACGAGCAGTACTTC
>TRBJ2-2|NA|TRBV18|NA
CASSPPRGTNTGELFF
TGTGCCAGCTCACCACCGCGCGGGACGAACACCGGGGAGCTGTTTTTT
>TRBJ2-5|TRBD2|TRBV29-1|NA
CSVEVGRGVQETQYF
TGCAGCGTTGAAGTCGGGCGGGGGGTCCAAGAGACCCAGTACTTC
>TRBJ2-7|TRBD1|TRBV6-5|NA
CASTPDRGSFYEQYF
TGTGCCAGCACTCCAGACAGGGGGTCTTTCTACGAGCAGTACTTC
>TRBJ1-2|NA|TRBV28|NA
CASSFPGTYYGYTF
TGTGCCAGCAGTTTTCCAGGAACCTACTATGGCTACACCTTC
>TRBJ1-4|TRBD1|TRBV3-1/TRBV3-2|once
CASSLKTGGVEKLFF
TGTGCCAGCAGCCTTAAGACAGGGGGCGTAGAAAAACTGTTTTTT
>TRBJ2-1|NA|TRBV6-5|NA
CASSLGRLSYNEQFF
TGTGCCAGCAGTTTGGGTCGACTCTCCTACAATGAGCAGTTCTTC
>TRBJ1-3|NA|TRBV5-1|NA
CASSLEAVISGNTIYF
TGCGCCAGCAGCTTGGAAGCGGTCATCTCTGGAAACACCATATATTTT
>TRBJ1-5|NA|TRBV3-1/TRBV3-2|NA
CASSQVHRDQPQHF
TGTGCCAGCAGCCAAGTTCACCGAGATCAGCCCCAGCATTTT
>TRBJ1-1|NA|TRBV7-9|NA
CASSRVNTEAFF
TGTGCCAGCAGCCGAGTGAACACTGAAGCTTTCTTT
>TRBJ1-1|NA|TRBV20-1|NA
CSASRTVNTEAFF
TGCAGTGCTAGTAGGACAGTGAACACTGAAGCTTTCTTT
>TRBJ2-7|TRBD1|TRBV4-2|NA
CASSQEQGAGYEQYF
TGTGCCAGCAGCCAAGAACAGGGGGCAGGCTACGAGCAGTACTTC
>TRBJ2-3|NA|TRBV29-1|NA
CSARPPGDTQYF
TGCAGCGCAAGACCCCCGGGGGATACGCAGTATTTT
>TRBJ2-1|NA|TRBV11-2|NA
CASSSPAITGYYSYNEQFF
TGTGCCAGCAGCTCCCCAGCGATCACAGGTTATTACTCCTACAATGAGCAGTTCTTC
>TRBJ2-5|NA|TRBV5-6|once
CASSLGLAGETQYF
TGTGCCAGCAGCTTGGGGCTAGCCGGTGAGACCCAGTACTTC
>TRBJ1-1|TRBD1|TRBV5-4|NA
CASSLGQARAEAFF
TGTGCCAGCAGCCTAGGACAGGCCAGAGCTGAAGCTTTCTTT
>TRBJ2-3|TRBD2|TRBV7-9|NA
CASSLSAGGTDTQYF
TGTGCCAGCAGCTTATCGGCGGGAGGCACAGATACGCAGTATTTT
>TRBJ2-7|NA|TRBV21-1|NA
CASSVSTGPSYEQYF
TGTGCCAGCAGCGTATCGACAGGACCCTCCTACGAGCAGTACTTC
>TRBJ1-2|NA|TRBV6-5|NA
CASSSDTTHRGGYTF
TGTGCCAGCAGTTCAGACACAACCCATCGTGGTGGCTACACCTTC
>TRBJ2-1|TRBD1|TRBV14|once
CASSRRDRGNEQFF
TGTGCCAGCAGCCGAAGGGACAGGGGGAATGAGCAGTTCTTC
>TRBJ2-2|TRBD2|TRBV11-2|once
CASSLRSSSGRTGELFF
TGTGCCAGCAGCTTAAGGTCGTCTAGCGGGAGGACCGGGGAGCTGTTTTTT
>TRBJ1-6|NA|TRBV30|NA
CAWSGQTSSYNSPLHF
TGTGCCTGGAGTGGACAGACGAGCTCCTATAATTCACCCCTCCACTTT
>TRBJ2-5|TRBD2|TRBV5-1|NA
CASSAGLAGGQETQYF
TGCGCCAGCAGCGCGGGACTAGCGGGGGGCCAAGAGACCCAGTACTTC
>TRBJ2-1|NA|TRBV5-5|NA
CASSLSLLVRSYNEQFF
TGTGCCAGCAGCTTGTCGTTACTAGTTCGCTCCTACAATGAGCAGTTCTTC
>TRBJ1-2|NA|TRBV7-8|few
CASSFNTGDPNYGYTF
TGTGCCAGCAGCTTCAACACAGGAGATCCTAACTATGGCTACACCTTC
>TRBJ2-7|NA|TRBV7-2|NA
CASSQSGVNSYEQYF
TGTGCCAGCAGCCAGTCGGGTGTTAACTCCTACGAGCAGTACTTC
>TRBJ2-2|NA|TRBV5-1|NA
CASSSRDSGTGELFF
TGCGCCAGCAGCTCGCGGGACAGTGGAACCGGGGAGCTGTTTTTT